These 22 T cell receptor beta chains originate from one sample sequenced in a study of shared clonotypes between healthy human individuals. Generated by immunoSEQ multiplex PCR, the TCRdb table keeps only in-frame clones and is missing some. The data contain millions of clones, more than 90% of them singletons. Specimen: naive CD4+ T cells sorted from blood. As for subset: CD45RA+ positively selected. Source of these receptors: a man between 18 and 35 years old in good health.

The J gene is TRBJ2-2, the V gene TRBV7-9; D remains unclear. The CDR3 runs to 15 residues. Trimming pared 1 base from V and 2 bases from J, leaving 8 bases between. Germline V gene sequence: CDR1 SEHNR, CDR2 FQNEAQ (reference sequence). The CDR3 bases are TGTGCCAGCAGCTTAGAGGGATTTAACACCGGGGAGCTGTTTTTT. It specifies CASSLEGFNTGELFF.

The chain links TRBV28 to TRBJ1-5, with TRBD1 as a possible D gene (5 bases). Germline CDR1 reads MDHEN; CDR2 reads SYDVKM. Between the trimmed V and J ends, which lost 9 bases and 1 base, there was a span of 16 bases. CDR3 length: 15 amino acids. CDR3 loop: CASTAGLPSNQPQHF. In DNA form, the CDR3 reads TGTGCCAGTACGGCGGGACTGCCAAGCAATCAGCCCCAGCATTTT.

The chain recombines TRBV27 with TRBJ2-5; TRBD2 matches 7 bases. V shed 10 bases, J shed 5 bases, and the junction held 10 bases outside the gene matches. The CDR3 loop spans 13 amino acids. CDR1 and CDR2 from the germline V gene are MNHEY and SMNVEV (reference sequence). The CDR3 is CATGTTWGETQYF. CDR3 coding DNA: TGTGCCACAGGGACTACCTGGGGGGAGACCCAGTACTTC.

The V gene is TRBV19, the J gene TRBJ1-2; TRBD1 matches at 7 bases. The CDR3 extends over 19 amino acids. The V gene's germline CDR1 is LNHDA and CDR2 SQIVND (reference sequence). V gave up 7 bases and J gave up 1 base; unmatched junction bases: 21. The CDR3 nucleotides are TGTGCCAGTACCTCTTCGACAGGGAGGTTTAGATGGGATAACTATGGCTACACCTTC. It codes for CASTSSTGRFRWDNYGYTF.

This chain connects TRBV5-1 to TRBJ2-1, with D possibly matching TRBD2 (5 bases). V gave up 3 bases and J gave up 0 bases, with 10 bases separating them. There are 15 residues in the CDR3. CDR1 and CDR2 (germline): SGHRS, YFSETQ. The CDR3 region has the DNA TGCGCCAGCAGCTCCCTCGGGGACTCCTACAATGAGCAGTTCTTC. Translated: CASSSLGDSYNEQFF. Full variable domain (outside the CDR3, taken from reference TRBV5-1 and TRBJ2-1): KAGVTQTPRYLIKTRGQQVTLSCSPISGHRSVSWYQQTPGQGLQFLFEYFSETQRNKGNFPGRFSGRQFSNSRSEMNVSTLELGDSALYLCASSSLGDSYNEQFFGPGTRLTVL.

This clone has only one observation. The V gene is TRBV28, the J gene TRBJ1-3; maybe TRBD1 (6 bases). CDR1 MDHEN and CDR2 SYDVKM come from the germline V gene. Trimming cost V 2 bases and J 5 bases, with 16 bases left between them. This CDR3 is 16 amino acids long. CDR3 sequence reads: CASSLVGQFGRNTIYF. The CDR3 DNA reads TGTGCCAGCAGTTTAGTTGGACAGTTTGGGAGAAACACCATATATTTT.

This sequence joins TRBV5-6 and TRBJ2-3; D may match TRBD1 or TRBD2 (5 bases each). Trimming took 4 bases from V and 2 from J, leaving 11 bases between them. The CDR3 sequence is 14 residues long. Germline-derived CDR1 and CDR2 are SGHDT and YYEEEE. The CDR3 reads CASSLEDNTDTQYF. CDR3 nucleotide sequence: TGTGCCAGCAGCCTGGAGGACAACACAGATACGCAGTATTTT. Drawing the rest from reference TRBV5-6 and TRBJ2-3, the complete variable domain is DAGVTQSPTHLIKTRGQQVTLRCSPKSGHDTVSWYQQALGQGPQFIFQYYEEEERQRGNFPDRFSGHQFPNYSSELNVNALLLGDSALYLCASSLEDNTDTQYFGPGTRLTVL.

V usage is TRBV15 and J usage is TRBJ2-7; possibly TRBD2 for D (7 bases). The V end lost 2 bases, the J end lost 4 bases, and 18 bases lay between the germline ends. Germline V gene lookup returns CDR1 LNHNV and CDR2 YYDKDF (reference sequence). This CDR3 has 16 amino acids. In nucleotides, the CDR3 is TGTGCCACCAGCAGACCCACGGAGGGGGGGAAATACGAGCAGTACTTC. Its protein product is CATSRPTEGGKYEQYF.

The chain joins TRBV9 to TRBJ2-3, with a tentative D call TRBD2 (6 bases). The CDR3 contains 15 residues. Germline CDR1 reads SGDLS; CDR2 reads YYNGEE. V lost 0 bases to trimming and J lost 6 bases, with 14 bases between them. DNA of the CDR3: TGTGCCAGCAGCGTAGGTTTGGGGGGTCGGGATACGCAGTATTTT. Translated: CASSVGLGGRDTQYF.

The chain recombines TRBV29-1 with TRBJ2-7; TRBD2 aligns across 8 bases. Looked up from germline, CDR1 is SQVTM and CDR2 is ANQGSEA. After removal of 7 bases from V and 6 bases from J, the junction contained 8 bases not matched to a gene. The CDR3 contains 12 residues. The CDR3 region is CSAREGRGEQYF. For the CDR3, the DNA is TGCAGCGCCCGGGAGGGCCGCGGCGAGCAGTACTTC.

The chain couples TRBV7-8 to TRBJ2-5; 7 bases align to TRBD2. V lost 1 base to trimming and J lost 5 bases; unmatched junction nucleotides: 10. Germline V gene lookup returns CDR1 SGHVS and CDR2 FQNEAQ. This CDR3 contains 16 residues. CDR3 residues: CASSLVPSSGLETQYF. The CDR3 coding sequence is TGTGCCAGCAGCTTAGTCCCTAGTAGCGGGCTGGAGACCCAGTACTTC.

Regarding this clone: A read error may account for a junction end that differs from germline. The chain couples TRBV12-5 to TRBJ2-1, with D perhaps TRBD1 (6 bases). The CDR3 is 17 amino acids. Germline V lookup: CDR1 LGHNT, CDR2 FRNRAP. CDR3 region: CASGLEGVGPSNNEQFF. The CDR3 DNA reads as TGTGCTAGTGGTTTGGAGGGGGTGGGGCCCTCCAACAATGAGCAGTTCTTC.

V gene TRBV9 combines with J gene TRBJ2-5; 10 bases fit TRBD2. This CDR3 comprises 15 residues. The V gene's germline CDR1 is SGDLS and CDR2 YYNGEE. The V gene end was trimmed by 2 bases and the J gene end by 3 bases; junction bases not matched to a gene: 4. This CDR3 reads CASSVIAGGKETQYF. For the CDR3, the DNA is TGTGCCAGCAGCGTCATAGCGGGGGGTAAAGAGACCCAGTACTTC.

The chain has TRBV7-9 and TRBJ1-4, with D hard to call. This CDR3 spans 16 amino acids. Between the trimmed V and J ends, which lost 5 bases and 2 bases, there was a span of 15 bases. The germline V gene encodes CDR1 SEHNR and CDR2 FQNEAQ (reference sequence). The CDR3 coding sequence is TGTGCCAGCAGCCCTGGAAGAGTTGCGACTAATGAAAAACTGTTTTTT. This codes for CASSPGRVATNEKLFF.

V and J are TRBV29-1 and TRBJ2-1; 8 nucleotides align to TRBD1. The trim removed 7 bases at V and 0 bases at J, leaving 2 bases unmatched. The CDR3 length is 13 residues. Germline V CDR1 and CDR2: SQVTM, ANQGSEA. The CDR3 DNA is TGCAGCGAAACAGGGGGCTCCTACAATGAGCAGTTCTTC. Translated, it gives CSETGGSYNEQFF.

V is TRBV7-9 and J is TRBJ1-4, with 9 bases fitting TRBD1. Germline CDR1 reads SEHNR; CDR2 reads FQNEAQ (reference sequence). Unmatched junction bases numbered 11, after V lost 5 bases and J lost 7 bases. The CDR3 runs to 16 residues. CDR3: CASSPRQQGASEKLFF. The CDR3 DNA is TGTGCCAGCAGCCCGAGACAACAGGGGGCTAGTGAAAAACTGTTTTTT. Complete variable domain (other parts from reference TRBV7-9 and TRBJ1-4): DTGVSQNPRHKITKRGQNVTFRCDPISEHNRLYWYRQTLGQGPEFLTYFQNEAQLEKSRLLSDRFSAERPKGSFSTLEIQRTEQGDSAMYLCASSPRQQGASEKLFFGSGTQLSVL.

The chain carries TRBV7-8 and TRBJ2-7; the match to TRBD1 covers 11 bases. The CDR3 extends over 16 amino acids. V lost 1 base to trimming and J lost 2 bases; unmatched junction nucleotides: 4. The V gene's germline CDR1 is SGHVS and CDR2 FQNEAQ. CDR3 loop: CASSLVDRGLTYEQYF. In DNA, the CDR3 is TGTGCCAGCAGCTTAGTGGACAGGGGGCTAACCTACGAGCAGTACTTC.

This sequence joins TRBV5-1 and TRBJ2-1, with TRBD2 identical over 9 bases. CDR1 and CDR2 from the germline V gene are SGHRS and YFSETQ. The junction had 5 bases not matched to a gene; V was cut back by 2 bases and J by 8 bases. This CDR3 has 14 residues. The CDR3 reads CASSLLAGLDEQFF. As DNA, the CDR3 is TGCGCCAGCAGCTTACTAGCGGGTTTGGATGAGCAGTTCTTC.

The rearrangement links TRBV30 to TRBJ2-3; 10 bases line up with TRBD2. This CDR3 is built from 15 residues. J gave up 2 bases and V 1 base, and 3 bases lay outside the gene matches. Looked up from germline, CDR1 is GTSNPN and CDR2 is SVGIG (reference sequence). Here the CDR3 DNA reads TGTGCCTGGAGTGGGACTAGCGGATTCACAGATACGCAGTATTTT. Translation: CAWSGTSGFTDTQYF. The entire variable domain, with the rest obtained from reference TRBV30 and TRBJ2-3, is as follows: SQTIHQWPATLVQPVGSPLSLECTVEGTSNPNLYWYRQAAGRGLQLLFYSVGIGQISSEVPQNLSASRPQDRQFILSSKKLLLSDSGFYLCAWSGTSGFTDTQYFGPGTRLTVL.

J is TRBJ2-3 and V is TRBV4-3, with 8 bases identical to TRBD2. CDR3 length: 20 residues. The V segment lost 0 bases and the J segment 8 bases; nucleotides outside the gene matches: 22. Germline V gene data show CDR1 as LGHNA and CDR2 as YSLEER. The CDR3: CASSQDNRGVSGVRESTQYF. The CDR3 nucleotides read TGCGCCAGCAGCCAAGATAATCGAGGAGTTAGCGGGGTCCGGGAGAGTACGCAGTATTTT.

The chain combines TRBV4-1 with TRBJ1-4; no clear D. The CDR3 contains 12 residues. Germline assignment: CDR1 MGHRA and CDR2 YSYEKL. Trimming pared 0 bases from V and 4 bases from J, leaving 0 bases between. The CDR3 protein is CASSQDNEKLFF. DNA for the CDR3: TGCGCCAGCAGCCAAGATAATGAAAAACTGTTTTTT.

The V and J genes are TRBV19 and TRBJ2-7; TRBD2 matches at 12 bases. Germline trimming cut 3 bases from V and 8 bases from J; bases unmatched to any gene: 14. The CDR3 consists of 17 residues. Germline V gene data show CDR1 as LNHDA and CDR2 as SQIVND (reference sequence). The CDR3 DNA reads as TGTGCCAGTAGTATGAGTGCGGCTAGCGGGGGGGCCACGAAGCAGTACTTC. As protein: CASSMSAASGGATKQYF.